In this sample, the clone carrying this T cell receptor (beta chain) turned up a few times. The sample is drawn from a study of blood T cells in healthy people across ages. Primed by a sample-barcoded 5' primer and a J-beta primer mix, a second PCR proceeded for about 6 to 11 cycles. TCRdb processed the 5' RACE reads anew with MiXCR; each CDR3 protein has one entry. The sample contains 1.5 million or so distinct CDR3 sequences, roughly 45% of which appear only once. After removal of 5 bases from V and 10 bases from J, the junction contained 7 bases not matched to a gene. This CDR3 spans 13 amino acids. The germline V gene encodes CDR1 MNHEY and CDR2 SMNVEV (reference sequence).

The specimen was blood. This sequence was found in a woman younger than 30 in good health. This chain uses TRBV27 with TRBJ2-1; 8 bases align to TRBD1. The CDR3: CASSARTGWEQFF. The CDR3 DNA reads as TGTGCCAGCAGTGCCCGGACAGGGTGGGAGCAGTTCTTC.